The clone carrying this T cell receptor (beta chain) occurred a few times. What it recognizes is unknown. PCR was performed using 60 Vbeta and 13 Jbeta primers. Assay: immunoSEQ multiplex PCR; the TCRdb copy retains only in-frame clones and omits some. The sample records about 120,000 clones, under 90% being singletons. The CDR3 consists of 15 residues. Germline-derived CDR1 and CDR2 are MNHNS and SASEGT. Trimming cost V 6 bases and J 4 bases, with 16 bases left between them. These data come from a study of cytomegalovirus exposure and HLA in healthy donors. Study outcomes and limitations: The study flagged 150 to 200 TCR beta chains as cytomegalovirus-associated.

The TCR was taken from a female donor in good health and CMV-seropositive. Specimen: PBMCs. The chain carries TRBV6-1 and TRBJ1-3; D gene uncertain. The chain's CDR3 is CASSKSTTTGNTIYF. The DNA of the CDR3 is TGTGCCAGCAGCAAGTCAACAACAACCGGAAACACCATATATTTT.